The 25 T cell receptor beta chains listed next were all sequenced from one sample in a study of blood T cell repertoires in COVID-19. TCRdb's copy holds only in-frame clones and misses some; the assay was immunoSEQ multiplex PCR. This sample has approximately 50,000 clones, with about 79% found just once. Sequencing was done on a sample of peripheral blood. Every receptor here comes from an older man with COVID-19, enrolled during active disease.

For the CDR3, the DNA is TGTGCCAGCAGTTACTCGTGGACTAGCGCGGAAGAGACCCAGTACTTC. Translated, it gives CASSYSWTSAEETQYF. V is TRBV6-5 and J is TRBJ2-5, with 9 bases lining up with TRBD2. CDR3 length equals 16 residues. V shed 0 bases, J shed 3 bases, and the junction held 5 bases outside the gene matches. The germline CDR1 and CDR2 sequences are MNHEY and SVGAGI.

The chain couples TRBV3-1 (or the pseudogene TRBV3-2) to TRBJ1-6; 12 bases are a match to TRBD1. J lost 9 bases, V lost 5 bases, and 8 bases had no gene match. The CDR3 covers 16 residues. In germline, CDR1 is LGHDT, CDR2 YNNKEL (reference sequence). The DNA for the CDR3 is TGTGCCAGCAGCTTACCGGGACAGGGGGCCGGTTCACCCCTCCACTTT. Its protein product is CASSLPGQGAGSPLHF.

The CDR3 coding sequence is TGTGCCAGCAAGGAAAGCAGACTAGAAAACTACAATGAGCAGTTCTTC. Encoded protein: CASKESRLENYNEQFF. This rearrangement joins TRBV27 to TRBJ2-1; possibly TRBD2 for D (6 bases). V was cut by 7 bases and J by 3 bases, with 19 bases left in between. Germline V gene data show CDR1 as MNHEY and CDR2 as SMNVEV (reference sequence). The CDR3 runs 16 residues.

V usage is TRBV27 and J usage is TRBJ2-2; tentatively, D is TRBD1 (5 bases). The CDR3 is made up of 15 amino acids. Germline V CDR1 and CDR2: MNHEY, SMNVEV (reference sequence). V gave up 6 bases and J gave up 1 base, with 12 bases separating them. The CDR3 nucleotides are TGTGCCAGCAGCCGCAGGGAATTGAACACCGGGGAGCTGTTTTTT. It specifies CASSRRELNTGELFF.

The chain links TRBV5-1 to TRBJ1-4; TRBD1 agrees at 7 bases. CDR3 length equals 14 residues. CDR1 and CDR2 from the germline V gene are SGHRS and YFSETQ. Trimming at V came to 5 bases and at J to 8 bases, leaving 9 bases not matched to a gene. The CDR3 region is CASSRQGRWEKLFF. CDR3 nucleotides: TGCGCCAGCAGTCGACAGGGTCGTTGGGAAAAACTGTTTTTT. The full variable domain, rest sourced from reference TRBV5-1 and TRBJ1-4, is KAGVTQTPRYLIKTRGQQVTLSCSPISGHRSVSWYQQTPGQGLQFLFEYFSETQRNKGNFPGRFSGRQFSNSRSEMNVSTLELGDSALYLCASSRQGRWEKLFFGSGTQLSVL.

J is TRBJ1-4 and V is TRBV5-1, with D tentatively TRBD1 (5 bases). Deletions cut 0 bases from V and 6 bases from J, with 9 bases between. CDR1 and CDR2 from the germline V gene are SGHRS and YFSETQ. The CDR3 is 14 residues long. CDR3 bases: TGCGCCAGCAGCTTGGAGGGGAGGGATGAAAAACTGTTTTTT. As protein: CASSLEGRDEKLFF.

The chain carries TRBV28 and TRBJ1-1, with a possible D match to TRBD1 (5 bases). The V end lost 7 bases, the J end lost 0 bases, and 15 bases lay between the germline ends. Per the germline V gene, CDR1 is MDHEN and CDR2 is SYDVKM. The CDR3 spans 15 residues. Written as DNA, the CDR3 is TGTGCCAGCAACCTACGGACACTTATGAACACTGAAGCTTTCTTT. Its protein is CASNLRTLMNTEAFF. Supplemented by reference TRBV28 and TRBJ1-1, the full variable domain reads DVKVTQSSRYLVKRTGEKVFLECVQDMDHENMFWYRQDPGLGLRLIYFSYDVKMKEKGDIPEGYSVSREKKERFSLILESASTNQTSMYLCASNLRTLMNTEAFFGQGTRLTVV.

This clone was counted once. The chain recombines TRBV4-3 with TRBJ1-2, with D tentatively TRBD1 (5 bases). Deletions cut 1 base from V and 8 bases from J, with 11 bases between. This CDR3 has 13 residues. Germline V gives CDR1 LGHNA, CDR2 YSLEER. In DNA, the CDR3 is TGCGCCAGCAGCCAAGGTGGAGGGGCCGGCTACACCTTC. Translated, it gives CASSQGGGAGYTF.

This clone was recorded only once. The gene calls are TRBV5-4 and TRBJ2-1; 9 positions agree with TRBD1. Germline CDR1 SGHNT, CDR2 YYREEE (reference sequence). Unmatched junction bases numbered 10, after V lost 4 bases and J lost 5 bases. The CDR3 totals 16 residues. The CDR3 loop is CASSQRKQGAHNEQFF. The CDR3 DNA sequence: TGTGCCAGCAGCCAACGAAAACAGGGGGCCCACAATGAGCAGTTCTTC.

V is TRBV7-2 and J is TRBJ1-5, with TRBD1 identical over 7 bases. The CDR3 runs to 16 residues. CDR1 SGHTA and CDR2 FQGNSA come from the germline V gene. The V and J ends lost 3 bases and 2 bases, in that order; junction bases with no gene match: 7. The CDR3, as DNA: TGTGCCAGCAGCTTCGACAGGGCGGATGGCAATCAGCCCCAGCATTTT. Residues: CASSFDRADGNQPQHF.

This sequence joins TRBV28 and TRBJ1-1; 8 nucleotides line up with TRBD1. This CDR3 comprises 14 residues. Trimming cost V 6 bases and J 12 bases; bases outside gene matches: 15. CDR1 is MDHEN, CDR2 SYDVKM, per germline. The CDR3 region has the DNA TGTGCCAGCAGCCCCCCCCAGGGTGACAGGGGAACTTTCTTT. This gives the protein CASSPPQGDRGTFF.

This chain connects TRBV7-2 to TRBJ1-4; 8 bases map to TRBD1. Germline CDR1 and CDR2: SGHTA and FQGNSA. J gave up 6 bases and V 5 bases, and 8 bases lay outside the gene matches. The CDR3 length is 15 residues. CDR3 residues: CASSVITGGYEKLFF. The CDR3 nucleotides are TGTGCCAGCAGCGTAATAACAGGGGGTTATGAAAAACTGTTTTTT.

Turning to this clone: Other DNA sequences in the sample encode the same CDR3. The chain couples TRBV4-3 to TRBJ2-7; 7 nucleotides match TRBD2. Looked up from germline, CDR1 is LGHNA and CDR2 is YSLEER. The J segment lost 2 bases and the V segment lost 5 bases, leaving 6 bases of the junction unmatched. The CDR3 consists of 14 residues. CDR3 bases: TGCGCCAGCAGCGTACTGGCGGGGGCCTACGAGCAGTACTTC. Translating it yields CASSVLAGAYEQYF.

The chain employs TRBV11-3 and TRBJ2-3; D perhaps matches TRBD1 (6 bases). The CDR3 runs 14 residues. The V and J ends lost 5 bases and 2 bases respectively, with 11 bases between them. Germline V gives CDR1 SGHNT, CDR2 YENEEA. CDR3 DNA sequence: TGTGCCAGCAGCCAGGGACAAACCACAGATACGCAGTATTTT. Protein sequence: CASSQGQTTDTQYF.

V and J are TRBV19 and TRBJ1-2; 8 nucleotides agree with TRBD1. J gave up 8 bases and V 3 bases, and 8 bases lay outside the gene matches. Germline assignment: CDR1 LNHDA and CDR2 SQIVND (reference sequence). The CDR3 extends over 14 amino acids. The CDR3 region has the DNA TGTGCCAGTAGTATCCAGGGGGCACGTTACGGCTACACCTTC. Encoded protein: CASSIQGARYGYTF.

This clone showed up just once. The DNA for the CDR3 is TGTGCCAGCAGACCGCGGGGACAGGGTGAATTTTTGAGCAATCAGCCCCAGCATTTT. It is translated as CASRPRGQGEFLSNQPQHF. The chain links TRBV27 to TRBJ1-5; 9 bases align to TRBD1. From germline, CDR1 is MNHEY and CDR2 SMNVEV (reference sequence). J was trimmed by 1 base and V by 6 bases; bases with no gene match: 16. CDR3 length: 19 amino acids.

This clone has more than one count but fewer than ten. V is TRBV7-2 and J is TRBJ1-5, with D perhaps matching TRBD1 (5 bases). Trimming removed 4 bases from V and 5 bases from J, with 18 bases in between. Germline assignment: CDR1 SGHTA and CDR2 FQGNSA. This CDR3 spans 16 amino acids. CDR3 region: CASSSTATGSYQPQHF. The DNA of the CDR3 is TGTGCCAGCAGCTCGACCGCAACAGGCTCCTATCAGCCCCAGCATTTT. Full variable domain (rest looked up from reference TRBV7-2 and TRBJ1-5): GAGVSQSPSNKVTEKGKDVELRCDPISGHTALYWYRQSLGQGLEFLIYFQGNSAPDKSGLPSDRFSAERTGGSVSTLTIQRTQQEDSAVYLCASSSTATGSYQPQHFGDGTRLSIL.

CDR3 nucleotide sequence: TGTGCCAGTAGTATTACTTTTCCCCCACTGAATCAGCCCCAGCATTTT. Translation: CASSITFPPLNQPQHF. The chain is built from TRBV19 and TRBJ1-5; D unclear. CDR1 is LNHDA and CDR2 is SQIVND in the germline V gene (reference sequence). V dropped 3 bases and J dropped 4 bases, with 16 bases sitting between them. The CDR3 sequence is 16 residues long. The whole variable domain, filled in from reference TRBV19 and TRBJ1-5, reads DGGITQSPKYLFRKEGQNVTLSCEQNLNHDAMYWYRQDPGQGLRLIYYSQIVNDFQKGDIAEGYSVSREKKESFPLTVTSAQKNPTAFYLCASSITFPPLNQPQHFGDGTRLSIL.

The rearrangement links TRBV5-6 to TRBJ2-7, with D perhaps TRBD2 (5 bases). From germline, CDR1 is SGHDT and CDR2 YYEEEE. The CDR3 spans 19 residues. V lost 0 bases and J lost 0, with 22 bases in between. The CDR3 here is CASSLALMSGRGSSYEQYV. The CDR3 DNA is TGTGCCAGCAGCTTGGCCCTCATGAGTGGTCGGGGAAGCTCCTACGAGCAGTACGTC.

The V call is TRBV28, the J call TRBJ1-5; possibly TRBD1 for D (6 bases). Between the trimmed V and J ends, which lost 5 bases and 4 bases, there was a span of 15 bases. The CDR3 length is 15 residues. Germline V lookup: CDR1 MDHEN, CDR2 SYDVKM. The CDR3 region has the DNA TGTGCCAGCAGTCGAGGACAGTCAGTGAATCAGCCCCAGCATTTT. This encodes CASSRGQSVNQPQHF.

V and J are TRBV20-1 and TRBJ2-1; D is perhaps TRBD2 (6 bases). Deletions cut 3 bases from V and 2 bases from J, with 11 bases between. The CDR3 has 14 residues. Germline assignment: CDR1 DFQATT and CDR2 SNEGSKA (reference sequence). For the CDR3, the DNA is TGCAGTGCTAGTCTTAGCGGAGCCTACAATGAGCAGTTCTTC. Amino acid sequence: CSASLSGAYNEQFF.

This chain uses TRBV7-9 with TRBJ1-5; D call uncertain. Trimming stripped 0 bases from V and 7 bases from J, with 10 bases between. The CDR3 extends over 14 amino acids. In germline, CDR1 is SEHNR, CDR2 FQNEAQ (reference sequence). The CDR3 DNA sequence: TGTGCCAGCAGCTTAGCGTCCGACGGGCAGCCCCAGCATTTT. It translates to CASSLASDGQPQHF.

V and J are TRBV6-5 and TRBJ1-5, with D perhaps TRBD1 (6 bases). Trimming removed 6 bases at V and 3 bases at J, with 15 bases between. The CDR3 is 15 residues long. Germline values: CDR1 MNHEY, CDR2 SVGAGI. The CDR3 is CASRLNRDNNQPQHF. The CDR3 nucleotides are TGTGCCAGCAGACTAAACCGGGACAACAATCAGCCCCAGCATTTT.

V is TRBV24-1 and J is TRBJ1-5, with TRBD1 identical over 7 bases. Trimming removed 1 base from V and 6 bases from J; junction bases left unmatched: 2. The CDR3 is 14 amino acids. In germline, CDR1 is KGHDR, CDR2 SFDVKD. CDR3 sequence (DNA): TGTGCCACCAGTGATTTAGGGGGCGCTCAGCCCCAGCATTTT. This encodes CATSDLGGAQPQHF.

This CDR3 reads CASNSRGGGLDIQYF. CDR3 in DNA: TGTGCCAGCAACTCCAGGGGAGGGGGTTTGGACATTCAGTACTTC. The rearrangement uses TRBV28 and TRBJ2-4; maybe TRBD2 (7 bases). V was shortened by 7 bases and J by 8 bases, with 21 bases between the two germline ends. This CDR3 has 15 residues. Germline loops: CDR1 MDHEN, CDR2 SYDVKM.